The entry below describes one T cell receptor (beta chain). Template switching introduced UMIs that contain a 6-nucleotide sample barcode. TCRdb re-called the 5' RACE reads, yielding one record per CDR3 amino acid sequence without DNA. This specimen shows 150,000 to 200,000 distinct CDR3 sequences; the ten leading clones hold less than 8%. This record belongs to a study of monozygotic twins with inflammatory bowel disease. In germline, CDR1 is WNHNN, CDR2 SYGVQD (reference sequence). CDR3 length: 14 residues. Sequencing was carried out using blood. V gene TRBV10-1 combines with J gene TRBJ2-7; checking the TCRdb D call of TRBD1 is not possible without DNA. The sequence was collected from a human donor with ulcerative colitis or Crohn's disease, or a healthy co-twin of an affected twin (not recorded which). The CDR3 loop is CASSLGQGEDEQYF.